One sample yielded the 5 T cell receptor beta chains listed below, sequenced in a study of T cells in Graves' hyperthyroidism and ophthalmopathy. Amplified TCR beta CDR3 regions derived from RNA transcripts. Researchers ran a first-round RT-PCR on the TCR CDR3 using the HTBI primer set. Each CDR3 protein gets one entry after TCRdb re-called the multiplex PCR reads with MiXCR. The sample has around 500,000 distinct CDR3 sequences; less than 15% are singletons. What was sequenced was blood. Source of these receptors: a woman between 35 and 50 years old with Graves' hyperthyroidism.

This clonotype was recorded at least ten times. In DNA, the CDR3 is TGTGCCAGCAGCCCTAGCGGGAGGGTTAAGAACGAGCAGTACTTC. Translation gives CASSPSGRVKNEQYF. The rearrangement uses TRBV7-9 and TRBJ2-7; TRBD2 matches 12 bases. J lost 5 bases, V lost 5 bases, and 7 bases had no gene match. Germline V gives CDR1 SEHNR, CDR2 FQNEAQ (reference sequence). The CDR3 runs 15 residues.

This chain connects TRBV20-1 to TRBJ2-2; a weak D match, TRBD2 (6 bases). Germline CDR1 is DFQATT and CDR2 is SNEGSKA (reference sequence). Trimming stripped 5 bases from V and 5 bases from J, with 9 bases between. CDR3 length: 12 residues. The CDR3 region has the DNA TGCAGTGCTGAAGGGAGGACCGGGGAGCTGTTTTTT. This codes for CSAEGRTGELFF.

The chain uses TRBV19 and TRBJ2-7, with 11 bases aligning to TRBD1. The CDR3 loop spans 13 amino acids. The junction had 5 bases not matched to a gene; V was cut back by 6 bases and J by 7 bases. The germline CDR1 and CDR2 sequences are LNHDA and SQIVND (reference sequence). CDR3 nucleotides: TGTGCCAGTAGGCGGACAGGGGGCAGGGAGCAGTACTTC. This gives the protein CASRRTGGREQYF.

This clonotype was counted a few times. The CDR3 nucleotides are TGTGCCAGCAGTGAATCTAAGGCCCAGGGGAACACTGAAGCTTTCTTT. It yields the protein CASSESKAQGNTEAFF. The J gene is TRBJ1-1, the V gene TRBV25-1; D is possibly TRBD1 (5 bases). There are 16 residues in the CDR3. V was clipped by 1 base and J by 1 base, with 13 bases between them. Germline V gene lookup returns CDR1 MGHDK and CDR2 SYGVNS.

This chain connects TRBV14 to TRBJ1-5; D gene unclear. The CDR3 contains 13 residues. Trimming pared 2 bases from V and 0 bases from J, leaving 2 bases between. The germline V gene has CDR1 SGHDN and CDR2 FVKESK. This chain's CDR3 is CASSQFSNQPQHF. The CDR3 coding sequence is TGTGCCAGCAGCCAATTTAGCAATCAGCCCCAGCATTTT.